Reported below is one T cell receptor (beta chain). Its antigen remains unknown. These data originate in a study of radiotherapy plus CTLA-4 blockade in lung cancer. Overall study context: For 15% to 20% of patients, objective responses occurred, and roughly 30% had disease control.

Broader study findings: Per reports, early blood T cell clone dynamics, plus interferon-beta, forecast response most strongly. The study found tumor-derived TCR clones expanded in blood after radiotherapy plus ipilimumab.

Here immunoSEQ multiplex PCR was the method, and the copy in TCRdb shows in-frame clones only, minus some. This table has 85,000 to 120,000 clones, 85% appearing once. V lost 4 bases and J 5 bases, leaving 19 bases between the germline ends. The V gene's germline CDR1 is SGHRS and CDR2 YFSETQ. The CDR3 is 15 residues long. The sequencing used peripheral blood, collected from a patient treated with radiotherapy plus ipilimumab. This sequence originates from a human donor with non-small cell lung cancer that progressed on radiotherapy plus ipilimumab. Some clones in this sample may be carry-over from other donors' samples. V and J are TRBV5-1 and TRBJ2-7; either TRBD1 or TRBD2 may fit D (5 bases each). The CDR3 DNA follows: TGCGCCAGCAGCCGGGGCCAGCGAGGGGTCAACGAGCAGTACTTC. It specifies CASSRGQRGVNEQYF.